The 20 T cell receptor beta chains presented below share a single source sample, sequenced in a study of response to subunit inactivated influenza vaccine. TCRdb passed the RT-PCR reads through MiXCR, listing each CDR3 protein once. This sample has under 500,000 distinct CDR3 sequences; around 9.9% occur once, and the top ten carry about an eighth. Sequenced material: PBMCs from blood, taken more than 35 days after vaccination. All receptors come from a man between 45 and 60 years old who received an inactivated influenza vaccine.

This clonotype was recorded a few times. The CDR3 region is CASSQGTGTDLLVNTEAFF. The DNA of the CDR3 is TGCGCCAGCAGCCAAGGTACAGGGACGGATTTACTCGTGAACACTGAAGCTTTCTTT. V gene TRBV4-3 combines with J gene TRBJ1-1; TRBD1 might be the D (6 bases). V was trimmed by 1 base and J by 0 bases, leaving 21 bases between them. The CDR3 length is 19 residues. Germline CDR1 is LGHNA and CDR2 is YSLEER.

The chain carries TRBV29-1 and TRBJ2-2; D remains unclear. CDR3 length equals 13 residues. Germline CDR1 and CDR2: SQVTM and ANQGSEA. Trimming removed 5 bases at V and 5 bases at J, with 12 bases between. Here the CDR3 reads CSVTGRWTGELFF. The CDR3 DNA is TGCAGCGTTACTGGGCGGTGGACCGGGGAGCTGTTTTTT.

This clonotype was counted between two and nine times. The rearrangement joins TRBV20-1 to TRBJ1-6; perhaps TRBD1 as D (5 bases). CDR1 is DFQATT and CDR2 is SNEGSKA in the germline V gene (reference sequence). The ends were cut back, 6 bases at V and 7 bases at J, with 19 bases in the middle. This CDR3 spans 15 amino acids. CDR3 nucleotide sequence: TGCAGTGCCCAGAGCGGGGCTTCGGAAAATTCACCCCTCCACTTT. Protein sequence: CSAQSGASENSPLHF.

This clonotype has a handful of counts. V gene TRBV7-9 combines with J gene TRBJ1-1; tentatively, D is TRBD1 (5 bases). The CDR3 spans 12 residues. Germline V lookup: CDR1 SEHNR, CDR2 FQNEAQ (reference sequence). V lost 8 bases to trimming and J lost 7 bases, with 14 bases between them. The CDR3 DNA follows: TGTGCCAGCGCGACGGGGGTCCATGAAGCTTTCTTT. It yields the protein CASATGVHEAFF.

This clonotype appeared a few times. The J gene is TRBJ2-7, the V gene TRBV29-1, with TRBD2 as a possible D gene (5 bases). The V end lost 2 bases, the J end lost 7 bases, and 12 bases lay between the germline ends. Germline CDR1 is SQVTM and CDR2 is ANQGSEA. The CDR3 sequence is 12 residues long. This chain's CDR3 is CSVENPAGEQYF. Here the CDR3 DNA reads TGCAGCGTTGAAAACCCGGCGGGTGAGCAGTACTTC.

This clonotype occurred many times. This chain joins TRBV12-3 or TRBV12-4 and TRBJ1-2, with 9 bases fitting TRBD1. CDR3 length equals 13 residues. V lost 5 bases to trimming and J lost 8 bases; unmatched junction nucleotides: 6. In DNA form, the CDR3 reads TGTGCCAGCAGTCCCGGGACAGGGAAAGGCTACACCTTC. Residues: CASSPGTGKGYTF.

J is TRBJ1-1 and V is TRBV7-2; TRBD1 is a possible D gene (5 bases). Trimming shortened V by 5 bases and J by 14 bases, and 12 bases separated the two germline ends. Germline lookup yields CDR1 SGHTA and CDR2 FQGNSA. CDR3 length: 10 amino acids. The CDR3 loop reads CASSGGGGFF. The CDR3 nucleotides are TGTGCCAGCAGCGGGGGGGGAGGGTTCTTT. Together with reference TRBV7-2 and TRBJ1-1, the CDR3 gives the full variable domain: GAGVSQSPSNKVTEKGKDVELRCDPISGHTALYWYRQSLGQGLEFLIYFQGNSAPDKSGLPSDRFSAERTGGSVSTLTIQRTQQEDSAVYLCASSGGGGFFGQGTRLTVV.

There are a few counts of this clonotype. V gene TRBV5-1 combines with J gene TRBJ2-1; no clear D. The germline V gene has CDR1 SGHRS and CDR2 YFSETQ. The CDR3 has 16 amino acids. Trimming cost V 0 bases and J 0 bases, with 10 bases left between them. The CDR3 nucleotides read TGCGCCAGCAGCTTGGTTAGGGCTAGCTCCTACAATGAGCAGTTCTTC. This gives the protein CASSLVRASSYNEQFF.

The gene calls are TRBV12-3 or TRBV12-4 and TRBJ2-1, with a possible D match to TRBD2 (6 bases). V lost 6 bases and J lost 0, with 15 bases in between. The CDR3 is 16 residues long. CDR3 in amino acids: CASSTYSGSSYNEQFF. The CDR3, as DNA: TGTGCCAGCAGCACCTATAGCGGTAGCTCCTACAATGAGCAGTTCTTC.

In this sample, this clonotype turned up a few times. For the CDR3, the DNA is TGTGCCAGCAGCCAAGTGGGTGACCTCCGCGAGGCTTTCTTT. This codes for CASSQVGDLREAFF. The rearrangement links TRBV4-2 to TRBJ1-1, with D uncertain. CDR1 and CDR2 from the germline V gene are LGHNA and YNFKEQ. V shed 1 base and J shed 11 bases, with 17 bases lying between them. The CDR3 contains 14 residues.

This clonotype showed up just a few times. V and J are TRBV7-3 and TRBJ2-3; TRBD1 aligns across 7 bases. The CDR3 sequence is 14 residues long. V was clipped by 4 bases and J by 2 bases; unmatched bases: 3. The V gene's germline CDR1 is SGHTA and CDR2 FQGTGA. The CDR3 sequence: CASSSGQATDTQYF. The CDR3, as DNA: TGTGCCAGCAGCTCTGGACAGGCCACAGATACGCAGTATTTT.

This clonotype has at least ten counts. The chain carries TRBV29-1 and TRBJ2-5, with 8 bases lining up with TRBD1. CDR1 SQVTM and CDR2 ANQGSEA come from the germline V gene. The CDR3 runs 13 residues. Trimming took 4 bases from V and 7 from J; bases not matched to a gene: 8. The CDR3 protein is CSVVGQGAGTQYF. The CDR3 DNA follows: TGCAGCGTTGTGGGGCAGGGGGCAGGGACCCAGTACTTC.

This clonotype was detected many times. The chain recombines TRBV12-3 or TRBV12-4 with TRBJ2-2; D is unresolved. V was trimmed by 5 bases and J by 1 base, leaving 11 bases between them. The CDR3 length is 15 residues. CDR3 DNA sequence: TGTGCCAGCAGTCCCATCAGCGTGAACACCGGGGAGCTGTTTTTT. It translates to CASSPISVNTGELFF.

This clonotype was recorded many times. The V gene is TRBV15, the J gene TRBJ1-5; a possible D gene is TRBD1 (6 bases). CDR3 length equals 16 residues. Trimming pared 3 bases from V and 6 bases from J, leaving 18 bases between. The germline gives CDR1 LNHNV, CDR2 YYDKDF (reference sequence). This CDR3 is CATSRDKGGMAQPQHF. The CDR3 coding sequence is TGTGCCACCAGCAGGGACAAGGGGGGTATGGCTCAGCCCCAGCATTTT.

This rearrangement joins TRBV7-2 to TRBJ2-3; D possibly corresponds to TRBD2 (5 bases). The CDR3 extends over 16 amino acids. Germline assignment: CDR1 SGHTA and CDR2 FQGNSA. The V end lost 5 bases, the J end lost 4 bases, and 19 bases lay between the germline ends. The CDR3 DNA is TGTGCCAGCAGCGACCCCAAGGCCCGGGGTCCAGATACGCAGTATTTT. Protein sequence: CASSDPKARGPDTQYF.

V gene TRBV15 combines with J gene TRBJ2-5; no reliable D call. Trimming cost V 0 bases and J 5 bases, with 16 bases left between them. This CDR3 region has 16 residues. Germline loops: CDR1 LNHNV, CDR2 YYDKDF (reference sequence). CDR3 sequence: CATSRDLAALGETQYF. CDR3 bases: TGTGCCACCAGCAGAGATCTGGCGGCTTTGGGGGAGACCCAGTACTTC.

This clonotype occurred a few times. The chain recombines TRBV4-1 with TRBJ2-5, with 8 bases matching TRBD1. CDR1 is MGHRA, CDR2 YSYEKL, per germline. Trimming at V came to 1 base and at J to 5 bases, leaving 9 bases not matched to a gene. The CDR3 runs to 16 residues. CDR3 in amino acids: CASSQGWTGPGETQYF. As DNA, the CDR3 is TGCGCCAGCAGCCAAGGTTGGACAGGGCCAGGGGAGACCCAGTACTTC.

This clonotype showed up just a few times. V gene TRBV5-1 combines with J gene TRBJ2-7, with 9 bases lining up with TRBD1. This CDR3 is 14 amino acids long. The V and J ends lost 2 bases and 3 bases, in that order; junction bases with no gene match: 3. Germline CDR1 is SGHRS and CDR2 is YFSETQ. As DNA, the CDR3 is TGCGCCAGCAGCTTCTCGGGACAGGGCTACGAGCAGTACTTC. As protein: CASSFSGQGYEQYF.

This clonotype was counted only a few times. The V call is TRBV7-6, the J call TRBJ2-7; D is uncertain. Trimming removed 6 bases at V and 5 bases at J, with 17 bases between. The germline V gene has CDR1 SGHVS and CDR2 FNYEAQ. CDR3 length: 14 residues. The CDR3 coding sequence is TGTGCCAGCAGTTCGGCACAGTCTGGCCACGAGCAGTACTTC. It yields the protein CASSSAQSGHEQYF.

This clonotype appeared a few times. The chain is built from TRBV11-1 and TRBJ1-3; 12 bases are a match to TRBD1. Germline V CDR1 and CDR2: SGHAT, FQDESV (reference sequence). The CDR3 totals 18 residues. Trimming took 5 bases from V and 2 from J; bases not matched to a gene: 10. The CDR3: CASSPRDRGRLTGNTIYF. For the CDR3, the DNA is TGTGCCAGCAGCCCCCGGGACAGGGGGCGGCTAACTGGAAACACCATATATTTT.